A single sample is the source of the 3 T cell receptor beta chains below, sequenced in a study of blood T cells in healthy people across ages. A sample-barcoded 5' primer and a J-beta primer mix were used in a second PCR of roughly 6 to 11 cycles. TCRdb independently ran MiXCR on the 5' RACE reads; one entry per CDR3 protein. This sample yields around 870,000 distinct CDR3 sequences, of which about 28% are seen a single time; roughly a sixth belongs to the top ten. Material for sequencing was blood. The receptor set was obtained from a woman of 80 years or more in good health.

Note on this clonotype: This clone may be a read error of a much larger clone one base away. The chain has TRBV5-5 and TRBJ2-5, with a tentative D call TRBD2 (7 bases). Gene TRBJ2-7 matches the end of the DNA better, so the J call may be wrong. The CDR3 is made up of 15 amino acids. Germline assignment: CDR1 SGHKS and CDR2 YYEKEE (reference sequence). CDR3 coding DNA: TGTGCCAGCAGCTTAGGGGCGGGGGCCTACTACGAGCAGTACTTC. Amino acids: CASSLGAGAYYEQYF.

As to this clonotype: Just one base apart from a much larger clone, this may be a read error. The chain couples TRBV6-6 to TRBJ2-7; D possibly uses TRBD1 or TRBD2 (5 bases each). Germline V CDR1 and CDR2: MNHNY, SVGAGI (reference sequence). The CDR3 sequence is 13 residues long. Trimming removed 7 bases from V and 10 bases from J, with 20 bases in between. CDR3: CASTSSLGREQYF. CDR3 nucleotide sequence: TGTGCCAGCACCTCTAGCCTGGGCAGGGAACAGTACTTC.

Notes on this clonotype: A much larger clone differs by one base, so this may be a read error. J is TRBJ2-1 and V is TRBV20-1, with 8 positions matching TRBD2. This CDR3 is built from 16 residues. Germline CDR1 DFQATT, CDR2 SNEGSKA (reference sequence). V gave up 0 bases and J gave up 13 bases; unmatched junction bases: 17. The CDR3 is CSARDYPGGTGETQFF. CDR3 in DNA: TGCAGTGCTAGAGATTACCCGGGGGGGACGGGAGAGACCCAGTTCTTC.